A single sample gave rise to the 9 T cell receptor beta chains below, sequenced in a study of CD8 T cells in Susac syndrome. The RNA, about 0.5 to 1 ug, was put through reverse transcription using random hexamers. TCRdb reprocessed the immunoSEQ multiplex PCR reads via MiXCR and lists one record per CDR3 protein. The sample consists of hundreds of thousands of distinct CDR3 sequences, approximately 85% of them appearing once. Sample: CD8+ T cells from PBMCs. These receptors all come from a human donor with multiple sclerosis.

This chain joins TRBV4-1 and TRBJ2-7; TRBD1 might be the D (5 bases). This CDR3 is built from 15 residues. Per germline, CDR1 MGHRA and CDR2 YSYEKL. V dropped 2 bases and J dropped 2 bases, with 13 bases sitting between them. For the CDR3, the DNA is TGCGCCAGCAGCCAACTTCAGGGAAACCCCTACGAGCAGTACTTC. Its translation is CASSQLQGNPYEQYF.

This clonotype was observed a single time. The chain has TRBV6-1 and TRBJ2-7; a possible D gene is TRBD2 (6 bases). Germline V gene data show CDR1 as MNHNS and CDR2 as SASEGT. Between the trimmed V and J ends, which lost 5 bases and 2 bases, there was a span of 16 bases. The CDR3 is 15 amino acids. CDR3 protein: CASSTPRDFTYEQYF. In DNA form, the CDR3 reads TGTGCCAGCAGTACCCCCCGGGACTTCACCTACGAGCAGTACTTC.

This clonotype came up a few times. The V call is TRBV29-1, the J call TRBJ2-6, with D hard to call. Germline V gene lookup returns CDR1 SQVTM and CDR2 ANQGSEA. The CDR3 totals 15 residues. Trimming took 0 bases from V and 0 from J, leaving 6 bases between them. The CDR3 here is CSVEDPDSGANVLTF. The CDR3 DNA is TGCAGCGTTGAAGACCCAGACTCTGGGGCCAACGTCCTGACTTTC.

The J gene is TRBJ1-2, the V gene TRBV27; a weak D match, TRBD1 (6 bases). The CDR3 has 15 residues. V lost 2 bases and J 6 bases, leaving 16 bases between the germline ends. Germline lookup yields CDR1 MNHEY and CDR2 SMNVEV (reference sequence). CDR3 in amino acids: CASSLTRGWIDGYTF. The CDR3 coding sequence is TGTGCCAGCAGTTTAACAAGGGGGTGGATAGATGGCTACACCTTC.

The V gene is TRBV6-6, the J gene TRBJ2-5; a weak D match, TRBD2 (6 bases). The CDR3 loop spans 14 amino acids. Trimming shortened V by 2 bases and J by 7 bases, and 14 bases separated the two germline ends. Germline V gene data show CDR1 as MNHNY and CDR2 as SVGAGI (reference sequence). The chain's CDR3 is CASSYGGIQATQYF. CDR3 DNA: TGTGCCAGCAGTTACGGGGGGATCCAGGCGACCCAGTACTTC.

V gene TRBV9 combines with J gene TRBJ2-7, with 7 bases lining up with TRBD1. The CDR3 is made up of 14 amino acids. Germline V lookup: CDR1 SGDLS, CDR2 YYNGEE. V was pared by 0 bases and J by 2 bases, with 2 bases of the junction left unmatched. The CDR3, as DNA: TGTGCCAGCAGCGTAGCGGGACAGCCCTACGAGCAGTACTTC. Translating it yields CASSVAGQPYEQYF. Full variable domain (missing parts from reference TRBV9 and TRBJ2-7): DSGVTQTPKHLITATGQRVTLRCSPRSGDLSVYWYQQSLDQGLQFLIQYYNGEERAKGNILERFSAQQFPDLHSELNLSSLELGDSALYFCASSVAGQPYEQYFGPGTRLTVT.

The chain combines TRBV24-1 with TRBJ2-1; perhaps D is TRBD1 or TRBD2 (5 bases each). Germline-derived CDR1 and CDR2 are KGHDR and SFDVKD. The V end lost 1 base, the J end lost 7 bases, and 22 bases lay between the germline ends. The CDR3 extends over 18 amino acids. The CDR3 DNA is TGTGCCACCAGTGATTTACTGCCTTGGGGGAAGTTCCGGAATGAGCAGTTCTTC. It translates to CATSDLLPWGKFRNEQFF.

The rearrangement joins TRBV24-1 to TRBJ2-5, with D possibly matching TRBD1 (6 bases). The V end was cut by 1 base, the J end by 0 bases, with 8 bases between. The CDR3 sequence is 15 residues long. Per the germline V gene, CDR1 is KGHDR and CDR2 is SFDVKD. The chain's CDR3 is CATSDFGTNQETQYF. The CDR3 DNA sequence: TGTGCCACCAGTGATTTCGGGACAAACCAAGAGACCCAGTACTTC.

This clonotype was found a few times. The V and J genes are TRBV6-5 and TRBJ2-1; no clear D. This CDR3 comprises 15 residues. CDR1 is MNHEY and CDR2 is SVGAGI in the germline V gene. V was cut by 0 bases and J by 3 bases, with 9 bases left in between. CDR3 amino acids: CASSYSDGFYNEQFF. CDR3 nucleotide sequence: TGTGCCAGCAGTTACTCGGATGGGTTCTACAATGAGCAGTTCTTC.